Following are 7 T cell receptor beta chains from one sample sequenced in a study of cytomegalovirus exposure and HLA in healthy donors. PCR used 60 Vbeta primers and 13 Jbeta primers. TCRdb keeps only in-frame clones here, not all; method: immunoSEQ multiplex PCR. The repertoire includes some 200,000 clones, 79% of them detected once, and over 1.5% sits in the top ten. The sequencing sample was made of PBMCs. These receptors were collected from a girl aged 10-17 years in good health and CMV-seropositive.

CDR3 sequence: CASTPPGGDEQYF. The CDR3 DNA is TGTGCCAGCACCCCTCCCGGAGGGGACGAGCAGTACTTC. V gene TRBV6-5 combines with J gene TRBJ2-7; possibly TRBD2 for D (6 bases). Deletions cut 7 bases from V and 5 bases from J, with 15 bases between. Germline V gives CDR1 MNHEY, CDR2 SVGAGI. CDR3 length equals 13 residues.

The chain combines TRBV1 with TRBJ2-5; the table names TRBD2, a call not compared with the DNA. TRBV1 has pseudogene status. This CDR3 has 16 amino acids. For the CDR3, the DNA is TGCACCAGCAGCTCTTTGCCGGGGGGCCCGTGGGGGACCCAGTACTTC. The encoded protein is CTSSSLPGGPWGTQYF.

Notes on this clone: Other DNA sequences in the sample encode the same CDR3. The chain recombines TRBV7-9 with TRBJ2-7, with D unresolved. The CDR3 runs 13 residues. Germline V lookup: CDR1 SEHNR, CDR2 FQNEAQ (reference sequence). The V end was cut by 2 bases, the J end by 0 bases, with 5 bases between. CDR3 DNA sequence: TGTGCCAGCAGCTTACCAGGCTCCTACGAGCAGTACTTC. It yields the protein CASSLPGSYEQYF.

The chain joins TRBV5-1 to TRBJ1-4, with 9 bases lining up with TRBD1. The germline CDR1 and CDR2 sequences are SGHRS and YFSETQ. The CDR3 runs 16 residues. V lost 0 bases to trimming and J lost 7 bases; unmatched junction nucleotides: 7. The chain's CDR3 is CASSLGFETGGEKLFF. The CDR3 nucleotides are TGCGCCAGCAGCTTGGGATTCGAGACAGGGGGTGAAAAACTGTTTTTT.

The chain links TRBV27 to TRBJ2-5; the D gene is possibly TRBD1 (6 bases). The CDR3 is 15 amino acids. The V gene lost 3 bases and the J gene lost 4 bases, with 15 bases spanning the gap. Germline CDR1 is MNHEY and CDR2 is SMNVEV (reference sequence). This chain's CDR3 is CASSFLLGGSETQYF. CDR3 sequence (DNA): TGTGCCAGCAGTTTCCTCCTAGGGGGTTCAGAGACCCAGTACTTC.

The rearrangement links TRBV2 to TRBJ1-5; D might be TRBD1 (5 bases). CDR1 is SNHLY, CDR2 FYNNEI, per germline. V lost 6 bases and J 6 bases, leaving 18 bases between the germline ends. This CDR3 is built from 15 residues. The CDR3 region is CASRTDVGGGQPQHF. DNA for the CDR3: TGTGCCAGCAGAACCGACGTCGGGGGAGGTCAGCCCCAGCATTTT.

V usage is TRBV9 and J usage is TRBJ2-7; D is unresolved. CDR1 and CDR2 from the germline V gene are SGDLS and YYNGEE. The CDR3 contains 13 residues. V lost 4 bases to trimming and J lost 5 bases, with 13 bases between them. The CDR3 nucleotides are TGTGCCAGCAGCCGTAGTCGTTTCGACGAGCAGTACTTC. It is translated as CASSRSRFDEQYF.